A single sample gave rise to the 20 T cell receptor beta chains below, sequenced in a study of T cell changes during pregnancy in multiple sclerosis. Only in-frame clones appear in the TCRdb table, and some are missing; sequencing was by immunoSEQ multiplex PCR. This table holds 15,000 to 20,000 clones, approximately 86% found once. This specimen consisted of CD8+ T cells from peripheral blood mononuclear cells, obtained after pregnancy. All receptors derive from a female donor in good health, enrolled as a control in a pregnancy study.

The chain recombines TRBV7-9 with TRBJ2-1; D might be TRBD1 (5 bases). Looked up from germline, CDR1 is SEHNR and CDR2 is FQNEAQ (reference sequence). Between the trimmed V and J ends, which lost 5 bases and 9 bases, there was a span of 17 bases. This CDR3 comprises 14 residues. The CDR3 sequence: CASSQIPTDGEQFF. The CDR3 coding sequence is TGTGCCAGCAGCCAAATACCGACAGATGGTGAGCAGTTCTTC.

The chain uses TRBV7-9 and TRBJ2-7, with D maybe TRBD2 (6 bases). Germline V lookup: CDR1 SEHNR, CDR2 FQNEAQ (reference sequence). The CDR3 is 13 residues long. The V end was cut by 7 bases, the J end by 6 bases, with 16 bases between. The CDR3 region is CASTLHPGGEQYF. The CDR3, as DNA: TGTGCCAGCACCCTCCACCCCGGGGGCGAGCAGTACTTC.

The chain has TRBV6-6 and TRBJ2-7; D is unresolved. Germline V gene data show CDR1 as MNHNY and CDR2 as SVGAGI (reference sequence). The CDR3 is made up of 12 amino acids. V was trimmed by 3 bases and J by 0 bases, leaving 3 bases between them. CDR3 sequence reads: CASSYSSYEQYF. In DNA, the CDR3 is TGTGCCAGCAGTTATAGCTCCTACGAGCAGTACTTC.

This chain uses TRBV27 with TRBJ2-5, with TRBD1 as a possible D gene (6 bases). The J call may be faulty, since TRBJ2-7 better matches the DNA end. CDR1 is MNHEY, CDR2 SMNVEV, per germline (reference sequence). CDR3 length: 15 amino acids. The CDR3 here is CASSLSGAQIYEQYF. The CDR3 region has the DNA TGTGCCAGCAGTTTATCGGGGGCCCAGATCTACGAGCAGTACTTC.

The genes are TRBV19 and TRBJ2-1; a possible D gene is TRBD2 (6 bases). The CDR3 has 15 residues. From germline, CDR1 is LNHDA and CDR2 SQIVND (reference sequence). The V gene lost 8 bases and the J gene lost 8 bases, with 22 bases spanning the gap. The CDR3 region has the DNA TGTGCCAGTCAAACAGTTGGAGCGGGTATGGATGAGCAGTTCTTC. Protein sequence: CASQTVGAGMDEQFF.

This chain connects TRBV2 to TRBJ2-1; TRBD2 is a possible D gene (6 bases). V was trimmed by 4 bases and J by 0 bases, leaving 13 bases between them. Germline CDR1 SNHLY, CDR2 FYNNEI. CDR3 length: 16 residues. The CDR3 DNA reads TGTGCCAGCAGTGCCCGGGACTTTAGCTCCTACAATGAGCAGTTCTTC. Amino acid sequence: CASSARDFSSYNEQFF.

The chain recombines TRBV2 with TRBJ1-5, with 8 bases identical to TRBD1. The CDR3 spans 17 residues. After removal of 1 base from V and 6 bases from J, the junction contained 11 bases not matched to a gene. CDR1 and CDR2 from the germline V gene are SNHLY and FYNNEI. The CDR3 region has the DNA TGTGCCAGCAGTGAAGGAATAACGACAGGGGACGGTCAGCCCCAGCATTTT. As protein: CASSEGITTGDGQPQHF.

The J gene is TRBJ1-2, the V gene TRBV6-1; a possible D gene is TRBD1 (6 bases). With 1 base removed from V and 4 bases from J, the gap between germline ends came to 19 bases. Germline CDR1 is MNHNS and CDR2 is SASEGT. The CDR3 spans 17 residues. This CDR3 is CASSEEGRGSPRYGYTF. The CDR3 coding sequence is TGTGCCAGCAGTGAAGAGGGGAGGGGGTCCCCCCGCTATGGCTACACCTTC.

The chain joins TRBV4-1 to TRBJ2-7, with 8 bases identical to TRBD1. The CDR3 totals 15 residues. CDR1 is MGHRA and CDR2 is YSYEKL in the germline V gene. V dropped 1 base and J dropped 4; count of bases not matched to a gene: 6. The CDR3 DNA reads as TGCGCCAGCAGCCAAGTGACAGGGGTCGGGTACGAGCAGTACTTC. This gives the protein CASSQVTGVGYEQYF.

This rearrangement joins TRBV6-6 to TRBJ1-2; TRBD1 matches 8 bases. V shed 3 bases, J shed 7 bases, and the junction held 4 bases outside the gene matches. Germline loops: CDR1 MNHNY, CDR2 SVGAGI (reference sequence). The CDR3 length is 13 residues. The CDR3 region has the DNA TGTGCCAGCAGTTATTGGACAGGGACTGGCTACACCTTC. This translates into CASSYWTGTGYTF.

This chain links TRBV6-4 with TRBJ2-2; D gene unclear. The germline gives CDR1 MRHNA, CDR2 SNTAGT. The ends were cut back, 2 bases at V and 4 bases at J, with 5 bases in the middle. The CDR3 sequence is 13 residues long. This CDR3 reads CASSDRSTGELFF. The CDR3, as DNA: TGTGCCAGCAGTGACCGGAGCACCGGGGAGCTGTTTTTT.

The gene calls are TRBV7-9 and TRBJ2-1; TRBD2 matches 7 bases. V lost 7 bases, J lost 3 bases, and 21 bases stayed unmatched. Looked up from germline, CDR1 is SEHNR and CDR2 is FQNEAQ (reference sequence). This CDR3 contains 19 residues. The CDR3 coding sequence is TGTGCCAGCACCCGACTTAGCGGGCCGGCGGGGTTGGGCTACAATGAGCAGTTCTTC. Translation: CASTRLSGPAGLGYNEQFF. Combining the CDR3 with reference TRBV7-9 and TRBJ2-1 gives the whole variable domain DTGVSQNPRHKITKRGQNVTFRCDPISEHNRLYWYRQTLGQGPEFLTYFQNEAQLEKSRLLSDRFSAERPKGSFSTLEIQRTEQGDSAMYLCASTRLSGPAGLGYNEQFFGPGTRLTVL.

The chain carries TRBV6-4 and TRBJ1-1; the D gene is possibly TRBD1 (5 bases). The germline V and J ends were trimmed by 0 bases and 11 bases, with 16 bases remaining between them. Per germline, CDR1 MRHNA and CDR2 SNTAGT. The CDR3 is 14 residues long. The CDR3 protein is CASSDSQDSMGAFF. CDR3 DNA sequence: TGTGCCAGCAGTGACTCACAGGATAGTATGGGGGCTTTCTTT.

This sequence joins TRBV6-4 and TRBJ1-6; no definite D call. CDR3 length: 13 amino acids. The germline CDR1 and CDR2 sequences are MRHNA and SNTAGT. Trimming left V 2 bases short and J 10 bases short, with 9 bases between. The CDR3 DNA follows: TGTGCCAGCAGTGACAGCCCTTCCTCACCCCTCCACTTT. Translating it yields CASSDSPSSPLHF.

The rearrangement joins TRBV20-1 to TRBJ1-2, with a tentative D call TRBD1 (6 bases). The CDR3 is made up of 10 amino acids. Looked up from germline, CDR1 is DFQATT and CDR2 is SNEGSKA (reference sequence). Trimming left V 0 bases short and J 12 bases short, with 8 bases between. The CDR3 region has the DNA TGCAGTGCTAGAGAGAGACAGGACACCTTC. Translation gives CSARERQDTF.

The chain links TRBV7-6 to TRBJ1-3; D is unresolved. Between the trimmed V and J ends, which lost 10 bases and 0 bases, there was a span of 16 bases. Per the germline V gene, CDR1 is SGHVS and CDR2 is FNYEAQ. This CDR3 spans 15 amino acids. DNA of the CDR3: TGTGCCATCCCGAGTGGAGCATTCTCTGGAAACACCATATATTTT. Amino acids: CAIPSGAFSGNTIYF.

The chain has TRBV5-1 and TRBJ2-2, with D possibly matching TRBD1 (5 bases). This CDR3 has 14 residues. The V gene's germline CDR1 is SGHRS and CDR2 YFSETQ. Between the trimmed V and J ends, which lost 2 bases and 1 base, there was a span of 6 bases. Here the CDR3 reads CASSFTGNTGELFF. The CDR3, as DNA: TGCGCCAGCAGCTTTACAGGGAACACCGGGGAGCTGTTTTTT. The complete variable domain, with remaining parts taken from reference TRBV5-1 and TRBJ2-2, reads KAGVTQTPRYLIKTRGQQVTLSCSPISGHRSVSWYQQTPGQGLQFLFEYFSETQRNKGNFPGRFSGRQFSNSRSEMNVSTLELGDSALYLCASSFTGNTGELFFGEGSRLTVL.

The chain recombines TRBV6-5 with TRBJ2-1; 14 nucleotides line up with TRBD2. V lost 0 bases and J lost 9; bases outside the gene matches: 4. The CDR3 totals 16 residues. CDR1 is MNHEY and CDR2 is SVGAGI in the germline V gene. As DNA, the CDR3 is TGTGCCAGCAGTTACTCGACTAGCGGGAGGGCCGTTGAGCAGTTCTTC. The encoded protein is CASSYSTSGRAVEQFF.

The chain carries TRBV10-1 and TRBJ1-2, with 9 bases identical to TRBD1. V gave up 5 bases and J gave up 13 bases; unmatched junction bases: 8. The germline V gene encodes CDR1 WNHNN and CDR2 SYGVQD (reference sequence). This CDR3 comprises 12 residues. The chain's CDR3 is CASSYGTGPPTF. The CDR3 nucleotides are TGCGCCAGCAGTTACGGGACAGGGCCCCCCACCTTC.

V is TRBV13 and J is TRBJ2-1; 9 bases map to TRBD1. The trim removed 5 bases at V and 4 bases at J, leaving 6 bases unmatched. Germline V gene data show CDR1 as PRHDT and CDR2 as FYEKMQ (reference sequence). The CDR3 consists of 15 residues. The CDR3 DNA reads TGTGCCAGCAGCCCCGGACAGGGGCCATACAATGAGCAGTTCTTC. Translating it yields CASSPGQGPYNEQFF.